The 3 T cell receptor beta chains given below trace back to one sample, sequenced in a study of cytomegalovirus exposure and HLA in healthy donors. Researchers ran the PCR with 60 Vbeta and 13 Jbeta primers. Measured with immunoSEQ multiplex PCR; TCRdb has only the in-frame clones, and not every one. The sample yields some 130,000 clones, 78% seen once. Sequenced input: PBMCs. The receptors were gathered from a female donor in good health and CMV-seronegative.

The rearrangement joins TRBV18 to TRBJ1-1, with D possibly being TRBD1 (5 bases). CDR1 is KGHSH, CDR2 LQKENI, per germline. CDR3 length: 14 residues. Between the trimmed V and J ends, which lost 2 bases and 11 bases, there was a span of 18 bases. CDR3 DNA sequence: TGTGCCAGCTCACCAAAAGGGGATACTCCAGGGGCTTTCTTT. Protein product: CASSPKGDTPGAFF. Filled out from reference TRBV18 and TRBJ1-1, the complete variable domain reads NAGVMQNPRHLVRRRGQEARLRCSPMKGHSHVYWYRQLPEEGLKFMVYLQKENIIDESGMPKERFSAEFPKEGPSILRIQQVVRGDSAAYFCASSPKGDTPGAFFGQGTRLTVV.

DNA of the CDR3: TGTGCCAGCAGACAGGGTGTAGGAAAAAACATTCAGTACTTC. Translated: CASRQGVGKNIQYF. The V call is TRBV28, the J call TRBJ2-4; perhaps TRBD1 as D (6 bases). Trimming took off 6 bases at V and 4 bases at J, with 13 bases between the two ends. Looked up from germline, CDR1 is MDHEN and CDR2 is SYDVKM. The length of the CDR3 is 14 residues.

On this clone: The germline gene is not matched at one end of the junction; a read error may be the cause. This rearrangement joins TRBV7-9 to TRBJ2-5; tentatively, D is TRBD2 (5 bases). Germline V gene lookup returns CDR1 SEHNR and CDR2 FQNEAQ (reference sequence). This CDR3 comprises 15 residues. CDR3 in amino acids: CSSSSLGTPGETQYF. The CDR3 nucleotides are TGTTCCAGCAGCTCCCTTGGTACCCCGGGGGAGACCCAGTACTTC.